A single TCR beta chain is shown here with its context. No antigen is known for it. The CDR3 contains 16 residues. The V gene's germline CDR1 is MDHEN and CDR2 SYDVKM. V gave up 4 bases and J gave up 0 bases, with 15 bases separating them. The data derive from a study of ipilimumab plus nivolumab after autologous stem cell transplantation. Across the whole study: Median doses per patient: a few ipilimumab, about 8 nivolumab. Findings and caveats of the study: The authors say TCR, Treg and microbiome findings warrant further study.

Libraries were prepared by immunoSEQ multiplex PCR; TCRdb keeps only in-frame clonotypes and omits some of them. This sample has about 40,000 clones; around 93% occur once, and the top ten carry 0.75% to 1%. Patients got ipilimumab 1 mg/kg beginning 14 to 28 days post-transplant. This sequence originates from a male donor with multiple myeloma. The chain carries TRBV28 and TRBJ1-2; D gene uncertain. Source: PBMCs, taken in a trial of ipilimumab plus nivolumab as post-transplant consolidation. The CDR3 nucleotides read TGTGCCAGCAGTTATAGGATAGCTCCTACTAACTATGGCTACACCTTC. Encoded protein: CASSYRIAPTNYGYTF.